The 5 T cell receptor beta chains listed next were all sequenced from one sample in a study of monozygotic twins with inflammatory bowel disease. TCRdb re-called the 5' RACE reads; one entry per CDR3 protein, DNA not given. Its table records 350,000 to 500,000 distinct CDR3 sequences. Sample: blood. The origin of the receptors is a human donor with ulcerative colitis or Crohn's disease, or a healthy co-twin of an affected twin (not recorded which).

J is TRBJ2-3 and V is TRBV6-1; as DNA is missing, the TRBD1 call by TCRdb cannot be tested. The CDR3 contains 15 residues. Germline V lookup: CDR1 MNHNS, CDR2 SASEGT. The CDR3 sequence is CASSDNSLQGGTQYF.

CDR3 sequence reads: CASSLLYPGQGPRGNTEAFF. The V and J genes are TRBV5-1 and TRBJ1-1; TCRdb picks TRBD1, but there is no DNA to check that call. The CDR3 runs 20 residues. Germline CDR1 reads SGHRS; CDR2 reads YFSETQ. Full variable domain (missing parts from reference TRBV5-1 and TRBJ1-1): KAGVTQTPRYLIKTRGQQVTLSCSPISGHRSVSWYQQTPGQGLQFLFEYFSETQRNKGNFPGRFSGRQFSNSRSEMNVSTLELGDSALYLCASSLLYPGQGPRGNTEAFFGQGTRLTVV.

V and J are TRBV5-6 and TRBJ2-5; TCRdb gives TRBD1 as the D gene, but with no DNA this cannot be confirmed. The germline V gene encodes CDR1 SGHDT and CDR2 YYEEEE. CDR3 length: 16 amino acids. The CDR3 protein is CASSPGQGAGGETQYF.

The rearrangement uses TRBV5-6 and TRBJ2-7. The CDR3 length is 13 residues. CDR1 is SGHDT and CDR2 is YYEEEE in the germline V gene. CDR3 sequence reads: CASSYGTSYEQYF.

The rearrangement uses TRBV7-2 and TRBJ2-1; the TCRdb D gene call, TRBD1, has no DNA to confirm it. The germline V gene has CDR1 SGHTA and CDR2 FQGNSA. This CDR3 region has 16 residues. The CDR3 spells CASSPIWGLSYNEQFF.